Presented here are 5 T cell receptor beta chains from one specimen sequenced in a study of identical twins. TCRdb re-called the 5' RACE reads with MiXCR, one entry per CDR3 protein. Here the sample spans hundreds of thousands of distinct CDR3 sequences, approximately 13% being singletons. The sample was also reused in another study, on yellow fever vaccine responses in identical twins.

Sequenced input: PBMCs. All receptors derive from a woman aged 18-29 years in good health.

The rearrangement uses TRBV15 and TRBJ2-1; D tentatively fits TRBD1 or TRBD2 (5 bases each). This CDR3 contains 17 residues. Germline assignment: CDR1 LNHNV and CDR2 YYDKDF (reference sequence). The ends were cut back, 7 bases at V and 2 bases at J, with 21 bases in the middle. The CDR3: CATTQARGPLTYNEQFF. In nucleotides, the CDR3 is TGTGCCACCACCCAAGCAAGGGGACCACTGACCTACAATGAGCAGTTCTTC.

The rearrangement uses TRBV5-1 and TRBJ2-3; TRBD1 agrees at 11 bases. The ends lost 0 bases at V and 5 bases at J; junction bases unmatched: 2. CDR3 length equals 15 residues. From germline, CDR1 is SGHRS and CDR2 YFSETQ. The CDR3 sequence is CASSLDGTGGDTQYF. The CDR3 DNA reads as TGCGCCAGCAGCTTGGATGGGACAGGGGGAGATACGCAGTATTTT.

The table lists this clonotype with a few counts. This chain joins TRBV9 and TRBJ2-4, with D perhaps TRBD2 (5 bases). The germline CDR1 and CDR2 sequences are SGDLS and YYNGEE. The CDR3 loop spans 17 amino acids. Trimming pared 3 bases from V and 1 base from J, leaving 17 bases between. CDR3 loop: CASSAADYPIAKNIQYF. CDR3 bases: TGTGCCAGCAGCGCCGCCGACTACCCGATTGCCAAAAACATTCAGTACTTC. The variable domain in full, completed from reference TRBV9 and TRBJ2-4, reads DSGVTQTPKHLITATGQRVTLRCSPRSGDLSVYWYQQSLDQGLQFLIQYYNGEERAKGNILERFSAQQFPDLHSELNLSSLELGDSALYFCASSAADYPIAKNIQYFGAGTRLSVL.

This clonotype appeared a few times. In DNA form, the CDR3 reads TGCGCCAGCAGCTTAACTACGGCAACGAGCTCTGGAAACACCATATATTTT. Protein sequence: CASSLTTATSSGNTIYF. The chain joins TRBV5-1 to TRBJ1-3; D remains unclear. From germline, CDR1 is SGHRS and CDR2 YFSETQ. The ends were cut back, 2 bases at V and 0 bases at J, with 15 bases in the middle. There are 17 residues in the CDR3. Based on the CDR3 plus reference TRBV5-1 and TRBJ1-3, the full variable domain is KAGVTQTPRYLIKTRGQQVTLSCSPISGHRSVSWYQQTPGQGLQFLFEYFSETQRNKGNFPGRFSGRQFSNSRSEMNVSTLELGDSALYLCASSLTTATSSGNTIYFGEGSWLTVV.

The sample holds a few counts of this clonotype. The rearrangement links TRBV3-1 to TRBJ1-2; unclear D gene. Germline values: CDR1 LGHDT, CDR2 YNNKEL (reference sequence). V gave up 4 bases and J gave up 6 bases, with 18 bases separating them. The CDR3 length is 15 residues. The CDR3 is CASSPTLPGGNGYTF. The CDR3 DNA follows: TGTGCCAGCAGCCCAACCCTTCCCGGAGGCAATGGCTACACCTTC.